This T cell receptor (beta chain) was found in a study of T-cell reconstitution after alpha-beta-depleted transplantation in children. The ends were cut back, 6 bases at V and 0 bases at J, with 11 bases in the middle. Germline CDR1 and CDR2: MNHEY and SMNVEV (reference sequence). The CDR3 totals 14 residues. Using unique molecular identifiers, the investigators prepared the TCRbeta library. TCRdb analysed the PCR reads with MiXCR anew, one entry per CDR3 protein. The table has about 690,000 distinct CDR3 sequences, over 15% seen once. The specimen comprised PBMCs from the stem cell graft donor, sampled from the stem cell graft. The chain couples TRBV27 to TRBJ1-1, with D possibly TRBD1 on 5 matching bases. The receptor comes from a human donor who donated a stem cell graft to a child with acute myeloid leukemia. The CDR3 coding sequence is TGTGCCAGCAGACCGGGACGTTTGAACACTGAAGCTTTCTTT. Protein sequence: CASRPGRLNTEAFF.